The 2 T cell receptor beta chains presented below share a single source sample, sequenced in a study of T cell responses to AZD1222 COVID-19 vaccine. Some clones are missing from TCRdb's copy, which holds only in-frame ones; the method was immunoSEQ multiplex PCR. Seen here are about 170,000 clones, 85% to 90% observed once, and the top ten hold around 6.9%. The sample consisted of peripheral blood, taken on day 0 of AZD1222 vaccination. The receptors derive from an adult in good health.

This clone was counted once. The J gene is TRBJ2-7, the V gene TRBV5-3; 8 bases agree with TRBD2. TRBV5-3 is labeled an ORF, and its function is uncertain. This CDR3 comprises 16 residues. V was clipped by 4 bases and J by 3 bases; unmatched bases: 12. The CDR3 bases are TGTGCCAGAAGCGAAGAGCGGGGGACCGACCTCTACGAGCAGTACGTC. Translating gives CARSEERGTDLYEQYV.

The rearrangement links TRBV6-5 to TRBJ1-1, with unresolved D. V lost 4 bases, J lost 4 bases, and 19 bases lay in between. Germline values: CDR1 MNHEY, CDR2 SVGAGI. This CDR3 has 16 amino acids. Here the CDR3 DNA reads TGTGCCAGCAGTTTTTACCGGGAGGGAGGTGGCACTGAAGCTTTCTTT. It codes for CASSFYREGGGTEAFF.